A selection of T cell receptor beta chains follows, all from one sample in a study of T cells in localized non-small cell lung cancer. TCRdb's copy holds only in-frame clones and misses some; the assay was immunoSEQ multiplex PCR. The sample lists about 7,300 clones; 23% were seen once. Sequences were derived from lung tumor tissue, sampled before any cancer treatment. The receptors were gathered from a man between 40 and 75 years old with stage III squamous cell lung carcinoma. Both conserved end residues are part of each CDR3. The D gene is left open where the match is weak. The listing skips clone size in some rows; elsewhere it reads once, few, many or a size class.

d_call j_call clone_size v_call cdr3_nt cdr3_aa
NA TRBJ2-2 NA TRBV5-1 TGCGCCAGCAGCCCGGGGGCGACCACCGGGGAGCTGTTTTTT CASSPGATTGELFF
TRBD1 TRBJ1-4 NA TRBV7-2 TGTGCCAGCTGGACAGGGGGTGGTGAAAAACTGTTTTTT CASWTGGGEKLFF
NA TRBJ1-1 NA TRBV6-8 TGTGCCAGCAGTTACGTGGGGTCGGGGCACACTGAAGCTTTCTTT CASSYVGSGHTEAFF
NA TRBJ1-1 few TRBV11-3 TGTGCCAGCAGCTTTGACGGGGCTGGGACTGAAGCTTTCTTT CASSFDGAGTEAFF
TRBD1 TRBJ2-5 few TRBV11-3 TGTGCCAGCGAGGGGCTTGAGGGACAGGGGGATGAGACCCAGTACTTC CASEGLEGQGDETQYF
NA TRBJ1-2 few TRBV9 TGTGCCAGCAGCGTAGTTCCCGCAGGGGCACCAAACTATGGCTACACCTTC CASSVVPAGAPNYGYTF
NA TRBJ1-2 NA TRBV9 TGTGCCAGCAGCGTTCAGGGTAACTATGGCTACACCTTC CASSVQGNYGYTF
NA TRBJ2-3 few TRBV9 TGTGCCAGCAGCGTAGGCCAGGGCACAGATACGCAGTATTTT CASSVGQGTDTQYF
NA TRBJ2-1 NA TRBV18 TGTGCCAGCTCACCTCCCTCCGGGAACGAGCAGTTCTTC CASSPPSGNEQFF
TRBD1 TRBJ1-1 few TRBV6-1 TGTGCCAGCAGTGAAGGGACAGGGGGCCGCACTGAAGCTTTCTTT CASSEGTGGRTEAFF
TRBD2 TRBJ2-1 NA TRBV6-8 TGTGCCAGCAGTCTGCTAGCGGGAGACTACAATGAGCAGTTCTTC CASSLLAGDYNEQFF
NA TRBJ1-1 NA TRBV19 TGTGCCAGTAATTCGTATTCCATCGCTTTCTTT CASNSYSIAFF
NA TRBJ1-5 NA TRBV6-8 TGTGCCAGCAGTTTGGGAAATAGCAATCAGCCCCAGCATTTT CASSLGNSNQPQHF
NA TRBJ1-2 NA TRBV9 TGTGCCAGCAGCGTAGAGGGGCAGGGGTTTGGCTACACCTTC CASSVEGQGFGYTF
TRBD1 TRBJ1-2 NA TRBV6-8 TGTGCCAGCACCAAGACAGGGGTAGGCTACACCTTC CASTKTGVGYTF
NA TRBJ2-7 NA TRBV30 TGTGCCTGGAGTGTTGGCAGGGAATACGAGCAGTACTTC CAWSVGREYEQYF
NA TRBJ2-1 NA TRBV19 TGTGCCAGTAGTATTTCACAGGTCATGTCCTACAATGAGCAGTTCTTC CASSISQVMSYNEQFF
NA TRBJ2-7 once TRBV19 TGTGCCAGCTCACCGGGGCGGCCGGAATCCTACGAGCAGTACTTC CASSPGRPESYEQYF
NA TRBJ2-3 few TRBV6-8 TGTGCCAGCACTCCCCGGTCCTACACAGATACGCAGTATTTT CASTPRSYTDTQYF
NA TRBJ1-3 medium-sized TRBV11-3 TGTGCCAGCAGCCGACTGGAGGAGCGTCCTGGAAACACCATATATTTT CASSRLEERPGNTIYF
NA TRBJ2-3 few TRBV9 TGTGCCAGCAGCGTAGCCGGCCTCACAGATACGCAGTATTTT CASSVAGLTDTQYF